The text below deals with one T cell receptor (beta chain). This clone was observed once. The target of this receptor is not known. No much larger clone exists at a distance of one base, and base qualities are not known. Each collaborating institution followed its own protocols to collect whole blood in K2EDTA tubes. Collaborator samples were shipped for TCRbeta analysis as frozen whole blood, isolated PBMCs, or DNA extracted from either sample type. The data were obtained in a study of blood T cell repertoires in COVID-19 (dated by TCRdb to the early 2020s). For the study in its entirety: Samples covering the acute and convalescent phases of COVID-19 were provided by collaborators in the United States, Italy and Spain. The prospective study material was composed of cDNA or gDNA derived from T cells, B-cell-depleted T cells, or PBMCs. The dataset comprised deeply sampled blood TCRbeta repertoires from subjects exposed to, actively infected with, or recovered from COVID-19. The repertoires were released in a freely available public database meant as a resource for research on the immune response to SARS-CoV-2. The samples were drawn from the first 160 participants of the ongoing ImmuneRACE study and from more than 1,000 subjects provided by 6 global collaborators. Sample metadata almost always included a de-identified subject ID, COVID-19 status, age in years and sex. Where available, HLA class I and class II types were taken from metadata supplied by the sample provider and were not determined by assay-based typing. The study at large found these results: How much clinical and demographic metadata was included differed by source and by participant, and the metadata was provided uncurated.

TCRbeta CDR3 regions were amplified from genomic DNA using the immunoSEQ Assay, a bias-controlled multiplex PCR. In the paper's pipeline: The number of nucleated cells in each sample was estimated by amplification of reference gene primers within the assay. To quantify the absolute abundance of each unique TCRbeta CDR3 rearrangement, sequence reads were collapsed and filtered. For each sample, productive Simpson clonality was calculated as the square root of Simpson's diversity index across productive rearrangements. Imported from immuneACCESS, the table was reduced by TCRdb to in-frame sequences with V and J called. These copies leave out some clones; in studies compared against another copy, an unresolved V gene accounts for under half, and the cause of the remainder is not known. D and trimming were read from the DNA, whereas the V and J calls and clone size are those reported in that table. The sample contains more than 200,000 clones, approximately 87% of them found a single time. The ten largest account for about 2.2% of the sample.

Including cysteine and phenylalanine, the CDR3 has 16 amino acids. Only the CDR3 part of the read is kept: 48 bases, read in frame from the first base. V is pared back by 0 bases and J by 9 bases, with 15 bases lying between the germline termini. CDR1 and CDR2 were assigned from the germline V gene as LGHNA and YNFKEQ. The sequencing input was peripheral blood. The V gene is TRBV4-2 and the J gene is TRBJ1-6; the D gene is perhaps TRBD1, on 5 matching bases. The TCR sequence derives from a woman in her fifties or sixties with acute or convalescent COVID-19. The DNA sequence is TGTGCCAGCAGCCAAGATCAACGGCAGGGTGTTTCACCCCTCCACTTT. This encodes CASSQDQRQGVSPLHF.